One sample yielded the 22 T cell receptor beta chains listed below, sequenced in a study of blood T cell repertoires in COVID-19. Method: immunoSEQ multiplex PCR; TCRdb's copy keeps in-frame clones and lacks some. The table records roughly 70,000 clones, roughly 91% of them present only once. Sequenced: peripheral blood. Source of these receptors: a human donor in a cohort sampled during active COVID-19.

The chain links TRBV5-1 to TRBJ1-2, with a possible D match to TRBD1 (6 bases). Germline V gives CDR1 SGHRS, CDR2 YFSETQ. Between the trimmed V and J ends, which lost 0 bases and 3 bases, there was a span of 9 bases. This CDR3 region has 14 residues. The CDR3 region has the DNA TGCGCCAGCAGCTTGGACAGGGTCGACTATGGCTACACCTTC. Amino acid sequence: CASSLDRVDYGYTF.

The rearrangement joins TRBV19 to TRBJ2-6, with D maybe TRBD2 (5 bases). V was trimmed by 3 bases and J by 1 base, leaving 16 bases between them. Germline CDR1 LNHDA, CDR2 SQIVND (reference sequence). This CDR3 has 18 amino acids. CDR3 DNA: TGTGCCAGTAGTATCCTCGGGCCGGGGTCTTCTGGGGCCAACGTCCTGACTTTC. It translates to CASSILGPGSSGANVLTF.

The V gene is TRBV28, the J gene TRBJ2-7; weak D call: TRBD1 (5 bases). V was cut by 1 base and J by 2 bases, with 9 bases left in between. The CDR3 is 14 residues long. Germline V gene lookup returns CDR1 MDHEN and CDR2 SYDVKM. CDR3 in DNA: TGTGCCAGCAGTTTATCGGACACAGCCTACGAGCAGTACTTC. Its protein product is CASSLSDTAYEQYF. Looking up the rest from reference TRBV28 and TRBJ2-7 gives the full variable domain: DVKVTQSSRYLVKRTGEKVFLECVQDMDHENMFWYRQDPGLGLRLIYFSYDVKMKEKGDIPEGYSVSREKKERFSLILESASTNQTSMYLCASSLSDTAYEQYFGPGTRLTVT.

V and J are TRBV30 and TRBJ1-1; D is possibly TRBD1 (6 bases). Germline values: CDR1 GTSNPN, CDR2 SVGIG (reference sequence). This CDR3 spans 13 amino acids. Trimming left V 8 bases short and J 5 bases short, with 18 bases between. The CDR3 DNA is TGTGCCCGACAGACAGGCGGGCAGACTGAAGCTTTCTTT. This sequence encodes CARQTGGQTEAFF. Variable domain in full (rest from reference TRBV30 and TRBJ1-1): SQTIHQWPATLVQPVGSPLSLECTVEGTSNPNLYWYRQAAGRGLQLLFYSVGIGQISSEVPQNLSASRPQDRQFILSSKKLLLSDSGFYLCARQTGGQTEAFFGQGTRLTVV.

V and J are TRBV11-2 and TRBJ2-1, with D tentatively TRBD2 (5 bases). Germline loops: CDR1 SGHAT, CDR2 FQNNGV. Trimming stripped 5 bases from V and 9 bases from J, with 14 bases between. This CDR3 has 13 residues. For the CDR3, the DNA is TGTGCCAGCAGCCTAACTAGTTCCAGTGAGCAGTTCTTC. Protein sequence: CASSLTSSSEQFF. Variable domain in full (rest from reference TRBV11-2 and TRBJ2-1): EAGVAQSPRYKIIEKRQSVAFWCNPISGHATLYWYQQILGQGPKLLIQFQNNGVVDDSQLPKDRFSAERLKGVDSTLKIQPAKLEDSAVYLCASSLTSSSEQFFGPGTRLTVL.

The V and J genes are TRBV7-9 and TRBJ1-2, with D maybe TRBD1 (5 bases). Trimming stripped 5 bases from V and 6 bases from J, with 13 bases between. The CDR3 contains 13 residues. The germline CDR1 and CDR2 sequences are SEHNR and FQNEAQ (reference sequence). CDR3: CASSGQGLDGYTF. The CDR3 bases are TGTGCCAGCAGCGGTCAGGGACTGGATGGCTACACCTTC.

The V gene is TRBV5-4, the J gene TRBJ2-1, with TRBD2 matching over 7 bases. Germline CDR1 reads SGHNT; CDR2 reads YYREEE (reference sequence). J gave up 8 bases and V 4 bases, and 15 bases lay outside the gene matches. The length of the CDR3 is 16 residues. This CDR3 reads CASSRGGSREVDEQFF. The CDR3, as DNA: TGTGCCAGCAGCCGTGGGGGGTCTCGGGAGGTAGATGAGCAGTTCTTC.

The J gene is TRBJ2-1, the V gene TRBV9; D is undetermined. This CDR3 contains 14 residues. Germline V CDR1 and CDR2: SGDLS, YYNGEE. V dropped 0 bases and J dropped 6 bases, with 10 bases sitting between them. The CDR3 DNA reads TGTGCCAGCAGCGTAGTAGAAGCGAGCAATGAGCAGTTCTTC. Translated: CASSVVEASNEQFF. Full variable domain (rest looked up from reference TRBV9 and TRBJ2-1): DSGVTQTPKHLITATGQRVTLRCSPRSGDLSVYWYQQSLDQGLQFLIQYYNGEERAKGNILERFSAQQFPDLHSELNLSSLELGDSALYFCASSVVEASNEQFFGPGTRLTVL.

The chain employs TRBV5-1 and TRBJ1-2, with 9 bases that match TRBD1. Germline assignment: CDR1 SGHRS and CDR2 YFSETQ. J was trimmed by 4 bases and V by 4 bases; bases with no gene match: 2. The CDR3 is 13 amino acids. CDR3 protein: CASSPGQGYGYTF. DNA of the CDR3: TGCGCCAGCAGCCCGGGACAGGGCTATGGCTACACCTTC.

This chain uses TRBV11-2 with TRBJ1-2; TRBD1 aligns across 7 bases. Looked up from germline, CDR1 is SGHAT and CDR2 is FQNNGV. This CDR3 contains 18 residues. The V segment lost 3 bases and the J segment 0 bases; nucleotides outside the gene matches: 13. CDR3 sequence (DNA): TGTGCCAGCAGCTTGCGGTCTATCTCGACAGGGACTAACTATGGCTACACCTTC. Its protein product is CASSLRSISTGTNYGYTF. Full variable domain (remainder filled in from reference TRBV11-2 and TRBJ1-2): EAGVAQSPRYKIIEKRQSVAFWCNPISGHATLYWYQQILGQGPKLLIQFQNNGVVDDSQLPKDRFSAERLKGVDSTLKIQPAKLEDSAVYLCASSLRSISTGTNYGYTFGSGTRLTVV.

The chain links TRBV27 to TRBJ2-2, with D tentatively TRBD1 (6 bases). The germline V gene encodes CDR1 MNHEY and CDR2 SMNVEV (reference sequence). This CDR3 is 14 amino acids long. Trimming cost V 6 bases and J 2 bases, with 10 bases left between them. CDR3 bases: TGTGCCAGCAGATCAGGGGTAAACACCGGGGAGCTGTTTTTT. It codes for CASRSGVNTGELFF.

This chain joins TRBV29-1 and TRBJ2-3, with a tentative D call TRBD1 (5 bases). This CDR3 comprises 15 residues. Trimming took 1 base from V and 6 from J, leaving 17 bases between them. The V gene's germline CDR1 is SQVTM and CDR2 ANQGSEA. CDR3 sequence (DNA): TGCAGCGTTGAAGGAAGTCAGGGTGGTTGGGATACGCAGTATTTT. This translates into CSVEGSQGGWDTQYF.

The chain is built from TRBV19 and TRBJ2-3, with 7 bases lining up with TRBD2. The CDR3 length is 15 residues. Trimming at V came to 6 bases and at J to 4 bases, leaving 10 bases not matched to a gene. The germline gives CDR1 LNHDA, CDR2 SQIVND (reference sequence). CDR3 loop: CASSSGGLGADTQYF. In DNA form, the CDR3 reads TGTGCCAGTAGCTCCGGGGGGTTGGGGGCAGATACGCAGTATTTT.

J is TRBJ2-1 and V is TRBV25-1, with TRBD2 identical over 9 bases. CDR3 length equals 16 residues. V lost 4 bases, J lost 4 bases, and 8 bases stayed unmatched. The V gene's germline CDR1 is MGHDK and CDR2 SYGVNS. CDR3 in amino acids: CASSGVAGVGYNEQFF. The DNA of the CDR3 is TGTGCCAGCAGTGGGGTAGCGGGAGTGGGGTACAATGAGCAGTTCTTC.

Here the CDR3 reads CASSLGVRQGVEQYV. The CDR3 coding sequence is TGTGCCAGCAGCTTAGGAGTTAGACAGGGAGTTGAGCAGTACGTC. J is TRBJ2-7 and V is TRBV7-8, with 7 bases matching TRBD1. Germline V gene sequence: CDR1 SGHVS, CDR2 FQNEAQ. Trimming removed 1 base from V and 7 bases from J; junction bases left unmatched: 10. The CDR3 extends over 15 amino acids.

In its sample, this clone was seen once. V gene TRBV5-6 combines with J gene TRBJ1-4, with D possibly matching TRBD1 (5 bases). In germline, CDR1 is SGHDT, CDR2 YYEEEE. V lost 4 bases to trimming and J lost 7 bases, with 14 bases between them. CDR3 length: 14 amino acids. Written as DNA, the CDR3 is TGTGCCAGCAGCCAACAATGGGGCTCTGAAAAACTGTTTTTT. Translation gives CASSQQWGSEKLFF.

This sequence joins TRBV2 and TRBJ1-4, with TRBD1 identical over 8 bases. The CDR3 consists of 15 residues. The trim removed 5 bases at V and 8 bases at J, leaving 10 bases unmatched. In germline, CDR1 is SNHLY, CDR2 FYNNEI. DNA for the CDR3: TGTGCCAGCAGTATAAACACAGGGGGAGGGGAAAAACTGTTTTTT. Protein sequence: CASSINTGGGEKLFF.

The chain links TRBV7-9 to TRBJ2-3, with TRBD2 identical over 14 bases. Per the germline V gene, CDR1 is SEHNR and CDR2 is FQNEAQ (reference sequence). Trimming removed 4 bases from V and 4 bases from J; junction bases left unmatched: 4. The CDR3 is 16 amino acids. The CDR3 coding sequence is TGTGCCAGCAGCTCGCCGGGACTAGCGGGAGCAGATACGCAGTATTTT. It is translated as CASSSPGLAGADTQYF.

This clone was detected only once. The chain links TRBV2 to TRBJ1-2, with 7 bases aligning to TRBD1. The CDR3 contains 14 residues. V dropped 6 bases and J dropped 2; count of bases not matched to a gene: 6. CDR1 and CDR2 (germline): SNHLY, FYNNEI. The CDR3 DNA is TGTGCCAGCAGGACCGGGACAGCCAACTATGGCTACACCTTC. Translating it yields CASRTGTANYGYTF.

The chain uses TRBV4-1 and TRBJ2-1; TRBD2 is a possible D gene (6 bases). This CDR3 region has 17 residues. The germline CDR1 and CDR2 sequences are MGHRA and YSYEKL. V gave up 2 bases and J gave up 7 bases, with 21 bases separating them. DNA for the CDR3: TGCGCCAGCAGCCAATGGGTATCGGGAGAACGAAGGAATGAGCAGTTCTTC. It is translated as CASSQWVSGERRNEQFF.

The chain uses TRBV2 and TRBJ2-5; TRBD2 agrees at 12 bases. The CDR3 sequence is 15 residues long. The V segment lost 6 bases and the J segment 3 bases; nucleotides outside the gene matches: 5. In germline, CDR1 is SNHLY, CDR2 FYNNEI. CDR3 protein: CASSELAGGEETQYF. CDR3 nucleotide sequence: TGTGCCAGCAGCGAGCTAGCGGGAGGGGAAGAGACCCAGTACTTC.

This clone was recorded once. J is TRBJ2-1 and V is TRBV6-1; no firm D call. This CDR3 spans 11 amino acids. Germline V gives CDR1 MNHNS, CDR2 SASEGT. Deletions cut 2 bases from V and 10 bases from J, with 6 bases between. This chain's CDR3 is CASSERAEQFF. The CDR3 DNA follows: TGTGCCAGCAGTGAAAGAGCGGAGCAGTTCTTC.